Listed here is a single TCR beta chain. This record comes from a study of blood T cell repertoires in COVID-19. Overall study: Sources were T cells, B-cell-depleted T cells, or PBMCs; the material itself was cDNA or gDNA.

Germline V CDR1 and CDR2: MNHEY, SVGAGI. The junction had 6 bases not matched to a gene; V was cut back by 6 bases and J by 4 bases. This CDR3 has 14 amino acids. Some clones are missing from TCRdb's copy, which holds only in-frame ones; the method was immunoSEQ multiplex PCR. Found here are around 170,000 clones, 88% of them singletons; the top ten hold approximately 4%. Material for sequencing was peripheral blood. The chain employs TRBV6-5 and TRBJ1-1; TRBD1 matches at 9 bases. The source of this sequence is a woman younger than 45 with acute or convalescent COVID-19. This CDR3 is CASSRGQGVTEAFF. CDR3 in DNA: TGTGCCAGCAGCCGGGGACAGGGTGTCACTGAAGCTTTCTTT.